The entry that follows covers one TCR beta chain sequence. Its antigen remains unknown. This specimen belongs to a study of monozygotic twins with inflammatory bowel disease. Study findings and constraints: Healthy co-twins, by inverse Simpson, had higher TCRbeta diversity than their siblings with IBD. The authors could not tell different T cell subtypes apart.

From 3,500 to 4,000 ng of total RNA, each TCR library was prepared. The authors made each sample's cDNA in eight separate reactions. Each CDR3 protein gets one entry in TCRdb, which reprocessed the 5' RACE reads and gives no DNA. Its listing shows more than 300,000 distinct CDR3 sequences. In germline, CDR1 is SNHLY, CDR2 FYNNEI. CDR3 length: 15 amino acids. The receptor comes from a human donor with ulcerative colitis or Crohn's disease, or a healthy co-twin of an affected twin (not recorded which). The chain recombines TRBV2 with TRBJ2-7; the TRBD2 assignment by TCRdb is unverifiable without DNA. Sequencing was carried out using blood. The CDR3 sequence: CASREFAGGLDEQYF. Supplemented by reference TRBV2 and TRBJ2-7, the full variable domain reads EPEVTQTPSHQVTQMGQEVILRCVPISNHLYFYWYRQILGQKVEFLVSFYNNEISEKSEIFDDQFSVERPDGSNFTLKIRSTKLEDSAMYFCASREFAGGLDEQYFGPGTRLTVT.